The 32 T cell receptor beta chains in this list originate from one sample, sequenced in a study of blood T cells in healthy people across ages. Primers used in a second PCR of about 7 to 11 cycles were a sample-barcoded 5' primer and a J-beta primer mix. Each CDR3 protein gets one entry after TCRdb re-called the 5' RACE reads with MiXCR. This table holds 500,000 to 550,000 distinct CDR3 sequences, approximately 25% found once. The data also belong to a second study, concerning T cells of mothers and their children.

The sequencing input was blood. The receptor source for this set is a boy aged 5-17 years in good health.

The rearrangement uses TRBV9 and TRBJ2-2, with a tentative D call TRBD2 (5 bases). The CDR3 has 17 amino acids. V lost 0 bases and J lost 4, with 16 bases in between. CDR1 and CDR2 (germline): SGDLS, YYNGEE. CDR3 in amino acids: CASSVAGLPLGTGELFF. CDR3 DNA: TGTGCCAGCAGCGTAGCTGGGCTCCCACTAGGCACCGGGGAGCTGTTTTTT.

The rearrangement joins TRBV4-2 to TRBJ2-3; D call uncertain. Germline loops: CDR1 LGHNA, CDR2 YNFKEQ. The CDR3 is 16 residues long. Trimming left V 1 base short and J 0 bases short, with 11 bases between. CDR3 in amino acids: CASSQGTGTSTDTQYF. The CDR3 bases are TGTGCCAGCAGCCAAGGGACGGGCACTAGCACAGATACGCAGTATTTT.

The chain carries TRBV6-5 and TRBJ2-7; 8 bases align to TRBD1. The CDR3 extends over 15 amino acids. The germline V gene has CDR1 MNHEY and CDR2 SVGAGI. Trimming at V came to 0 bases and at J to 4 bases, leaving 5 bases not matched to a gene. CDR3 loop: CASSYSAGGLYEQYF. The CDR3 DNA reads TGTGCCAGCAGTTACTCCGCAGGGGGCTTGTACGAGCAGTACTTC.

This chain joins TRBV20-1 and TRBJ1-1; 9 bases map to TRBD1. This CDR3 contains 15 residues. The ends lost 6 bases at V and 1 base at J; junction bases unmatched: 9. Looked up from germline, CDR1 is DFQATT and CDR2 is SNEGSKA (reference sequence). The CDR3 loop is CSANPQGAENTEAFF. The CDR3 DNA sequence: TGCAGTGCCAACCCACAGGGGGCGGAGAACACTGAAGCTTTCTTT.

In regard to this clonotype: One end of the junction does not line up with germline, which may come from a read error. This chain links TRBV6-5 with TRBJ1-6; D is undetermined. The CDR3 covers 14 residues. The germline V gene encodes CDR1 MNHEY and CDR2 SVGAGI. CDR3 in amino acids: CASTRSSYNSPLHF. The CDR3 DNA sequence: TGTGCCAGCACCCGCAGTTCCTATAATTCACCCCTTCACTTT.

The chain combines TRBV15 with TRBJ2-5; D call uncertain. CDR1 is LNHNV, CDR2 YYDKDF, per germline (reference sequence). The V end was cut by 5 bases, the J end by 5 bases, with 15 bases between. The CDR3 covers 14 residues. The CDR3 nucleotides are TGTGCCACCAGCGCCTCGGTTGCGCTGGAGACCCAGTACTTC. This sequence encodes CATSASVALETQYF.

A word on this clonotype: A junction boundary mismatches the germline segment, possibly from a read error. This chain uses TRBV28 with TRBJ2-2; a possible D gene is TRBD1 (6 bases). There are 11 residues in the CDR3. Germline lookup yields CDR1 MDHEN and CDR2 SYDVKM. CDR3 sequence (DNA): TGCGGGGCAGGGGTTACCGGGGAGCTGTTTTTT. Its translation is CGAGVTGELFF.

V gene TRBV20-1 combines with J gene TRBJ2-5, with TRBD2 matching over 15 bases. V shed 6 bases, J shed 5 bases, and the junction held 7 bases outside the gene matches. Germline lookup yields CDR1 DFQATT and CDR2 SNEGSKA (reference sequence). This CDR3 is 15 amino acids long. In nucleotides, the CDR3 is TGCAGTGCAATCGGGACTAGCGGGAGGAGGGAGACCCAGTACTTC. Its protein is CSAIGTSGRRETQYF.

The chain recombines TRBV7-2 with TRBJ2-5, with D uncertain. The tail of the sequence fits TRBJ2-7 better, so the J call may be wrong. The germline V gene has CDR1 SGHTA and CDR2 FQGNSA. The CDR3 sequence is 14 residues long. The CDR3 loop reads CASSLSAAPYEQYF. CDR3 bases: TGTGCCAGCAGCTTAAGTGCGGCCCCCTACGAGCAGTACTTC.

The sample holds a few counts of this clonotype. The chain recombines TRBV28 with TRBJ2-7; no clear D gene. In germline, CDR1 is MDHEN, CDR2 SYDVKM. V lost 5 bases, J lost 2 bases, and 10 bases lay in between. The CDR3 is made up of 13 amino acids. This CDR3 is CASSPQRAYEQYF. In nucleotides, the CDR3 is TGTGCCAGCAGTCCCCAACGTGCCTACGAGCAGTACTTC.

The V call is TRBV30, the J call TRBJ2-7, with 8 bases identical to TRBD1. The CDR3 is 15 residues long. Germline-derived CDR1 and CDR2 are GTSNPN and SVGIG (reference sequence). Unmatched junction bases numbered 11, after V lost 1 base and J lost 6 bases. The DNA of the CDR3 is TGTGCCTGGAGTGGCTTTCTAGCAGGGGGCCGCGAGCAGTACTTC. It translates to CAWSGFLAGGREQYF. Full variable domain (missing parts from reference TRBV30 and TRBJ2-7): SQTIHQWPATLVQPVGSPLSLECTVEGTSNPNLYWYRQAAGRGLQLLFYSVGIGQISSEVPQNLSASRPQDRQFILSSKKLLLSDSGFYLCAWSGFLAGGREQYFGPGTRLTVT.

This clonotype occurred many times. The chain employs TRBV20-1 and TRBJ2-1; 12 nucleotides agree with TRBD2. The CDR3 extends over 14 amino acids. CDR1 DFQATT and CDR2 SNEGSKA come from the germline V gene (reference sequence). The V gene end was trimmed by 0 bases and the J gene end by 10 bases; junction bases not matched to a gene: 4. The DNA for the CDR3 is TGCAGTGCTAGAGATACTAGCGGGAGGTACGAGCAGTTCTTC. Protein product: CSARDTSGRYEQFF.

In its sample, this clonotype was seen a few times. V is TRBV12-3 or TRBV12-4 and J is TRBJ2-3; D unresolved. Trimming took off 6 bases at V and 6 bases at J, with 16 bases between the two ends. The CDR3 loop spans 14 amino acids. CDR3 sequence (DNA): TGTGCCAGCAGATCCGGGCTACCGGCTGATACGCAGTATTTT. Translating gives CASRSGLPADTQYF.

The chain is built from TRBV20-1 and TRBJ2-3; TRBD2 agrees at 8 bases. CDR1 and CDR2 from the germline V gene are DFQATT and SNEGSKA (reference sequence). The CDR3 contains 15 residues. V trimming: 6 bases; J trimming: 0 bases; junction bases outside the gene matches: 8. In nucleotides, the CDR3 is TGCAGTGCCGAACCACTAGCGGCTAGCACAGATACGCAGTATTTT. As protein: CSAEPLAASTDTQYF.

A few counts support this clonotype. This could be a read error, since a much larger clone is one nucleotide away. This chain connects TRBV7-9 to TRBJ1-2; 10 bases line up with TRBD1. The trim removed 4 bases at V and 4 bases at J, leaving 0 bases unmatched. The CDR3 runs 13 residues. Germline V lookup: CDR1 SEHNR, CDR2 FQNEAQ (reference sequence). The CDR3 region has the DNA TGTGCCAGCAGCTGGGACAGGGGCTATGGCTACACCTTC. It specifies CASSWDRGYGYTF. Drawing the rest from reference TRBV7-9 and TRBJ1-2, the complete variable domain is DTGVSQNPRHKITKRGQNVTFRCDPISEHNRLYWYRQTLGQGPEFLTYFQNEAQLEKSRLLSDRFSAERPKGSFSTLEIQRTEQGDSAMYLCASSWDRGYGYTFGSGTRLTVV.

The chain uses TRBV7-8 and TRBJ2-5; 9 positions agree with TRBD2. V was pared by 1 base and J by 4 bases, with 4 bases of the junction left unmatched. CDR1 is SGHVS, CDR2 FQNEAQ, per germline. The CDR3 runs to 15 residues. The CDR3 loop is CASSLGQRGAETQYF. Here the CDR3 DNA reads TGTGCCAGCAGCTTAGGCCAGCGGGGGGCAGAGACCCAGTACTTC.

The chain is built from TRBV4-1 and TRBJ1-1; 7 bases are a match to TRBD1. J lost 6 bases, V lost 3 bases, and 10 bases had no gene match. Germline V lookup: CDR1 MGHRA, CDR2 YSYEKL. CDR3 length: 15 residues. This CDR3 is CASSQGGTANAEAFF. CDR3 DNA: TGCGCCAGCAGCCAGGGAGGGACAGCCAACGCTGAAGCTTTCTTT.

This clonotype was observed a handful of times. This sequence joins TRBV3-1 and TRBJ2-6; D may be TRBD1 (5 bases). This CDR3 has 18 amino acids. CDR1 LGHDT and CDR2 YNNKEL come from the germline V gene (reference sequence). Trimming left V 3 bases short and J 0 bases short, with 15 bases between. Here the CDR3 reads CASSQMVRVHSGANVLTF. The CDR3 coding sequence is TGTGCCAGCAGCCAGATGGTCAGGGTGCACTCTGGGGCCAACGTCCTGACTTTC.

The gene calls are TRBV7-9 and TRBJ2-1; D tentatively fits TRBD1 or TRBD2 (5 bases each). The germline V and J ends were trimmed by 5 bases and 2 bases, with 16 bases remaining between them. This CDR3 is 16 amino acids long. Germline assignment: CDR1 SEHNR and CDR2 FQNEAQ (reference sequence). CDR3 sequence: CASSPPVVGPYNEQFF. The CDR3 nucleotides read TGTGCCAGCAGCCCCCCTGTCGTGGGACCCTACAATGAGCAGTTCTTC.

The gene calls are TRBV7-9 and TRBJ2-6; TRBD1 is a possible D gene (6 bases). The CDR3 sequence is 17 residues long. Germline V gene data show CDR1 as SEHNR and CDR2 as FQNEAQ (reference sequence). The V gene lost 3 bases and the J gene lost 2 bases, with 14 bases spanning the gap. CDR3 in amino acids: CASSFPPGVPGANVLTF. The CDR3 bases are TGTGCCAGCAGCTTTCCCCCAGGGGTTCCTGGGGCCAACGTCCTGACTTTC.

The V gene is TRBV27, the J gene TRBJ2-1, with D possibly TRBD1 on 6 matching bases. The J call may be in error: the DNA end matches TRBJ2-5 better. This CDR3 has 13 residues. Germline values: CDR1 MNHEY, CDR2 SMNVEV (reference sequence). CDR3 coding DNA: TGTGCCAGCAGCTCCGGGACACCAGAGACCCAGTACTTC. Translating it yields CASSSGTPETQYF.

This clonotype appeared a few times. The V gene is TRBV7-9, the J gene TRBJ2-3; the D gene is possibly TRBD1 (6 bases). The germline CDR1 and CDR2 sequences are SEHNR and FQNEAQ (reference sequence). Trimming removed 4 bases at V and 4 bases at J, with 15 bases between. This CDR3 spans 15 amino acids. The CDR3 protein is CASSSGQWGADTQYF. CDR3 coding DNA: TGTGCCAGCAGCTCAGGACAGTGGGGCGCAGATACGCAGTATTTT.

The rearrangement links TRBV20-1 to TRBJ1-1; no firm D call. The CDR3 is made up of 15 amino acids. Trimming stripped 4 bases from V and 1 base from J, with 16 bases between. Germline V gene lookup returns CDR1 DFQATT and CDR2 SNEGSKA (reference sequence). CDR3 coding DNA: TGCAGTGCTACTTACACCCGGACGGCGAACACTGAAGCTTTCTTT. Translating gives CSATYTRTANTEAFF.

In this sample, this clonotype turned up a few times. CDR3 DNA sequence: TGCAGTGCCGATAGCGGGAGCCCCGATACGCAGTATTTT. It is translated as CSADSGSPDTQYF. This chain uses TRBV20-1 with TRBJ2-3; 9 bases map to TRBD2. The CDR3 has 13 amino acids. The V and J ends lost 6 bases and 6 bases, in that order; junction bases with no gene match: 7. Looked up from germline, CDR1 is DFQATT and CDR2 is SNEGSKA (reference sequence).

This clonotype was seen a handful of times. V gene TRBV20-1 combines with J gene TRBJ2-5; D is ambiguous. The germline V gene has CDR1 DFQATT and CDR2 SNEGSKA (reference sequence). The ends were cut back, 3 bases at V and 5 bases at J, with 10 bases in the middle. The CDR3 is made up of 12 amino acids. The CDR3 DNA is TGCAGTGCTAGCTGGGCGGTGGAGACCCAGTACTTC. Protein: CSASWAVETQYF.

This clonotype showed up just a few times. The chain combines TRBV7-3 with TRBJ2-2; D gene uncertain. This CDR3 region has 13 residues. The V and J ends lost 5 bases and 6 bases respectively, with 10 bases between them. Germline CDR1 reads SGHTA; CDR2 reads FQGTGA. CDR3 amino acids: CASSLGDAGELFF. The DNA of the CDR3 is TGTGCCAGCAGCCTTGGCGACGCCGGGGAGCTGTTTTTT.

V usage is TRBV4-1 and J usage is TRBJ2-1, with 10 bases fitting TRBD2. Germline lookup yields CDR1 MGHRA and CDR2 YSYEKL. The CDR3 runs 16 residues. V gave up 0 bases and J gave up 7 bases; unmatched junction bases: 6. CDR3 bases: TGCGCCAGCAGCCAAGACCTACTAGCGGGACTAAATGAGCAGTTCTTC. It translates to CASSQDLLAGLNEQFF.

The CDR3 here is CAWRGQLLAKNIQYF. The CDR3 DNA follows: TGTGCCTGGAGGGGACAATTACTAGCCAAAAACATTCAGTACTTC. The chain combines TRBV30 with TRBJ2-4, with D tentatively TRBD1 (6 bases). The V end lost 3 bases, the J end lost 0 bases, and 12 bases lay between the germline ends. The germline gives CDR1 GTSNPN, CDR2 SVGIG (reference sequence). There are 15 residues in the CDR3.

The CDR3 DNA sequence: TGTGCCAGCAGTTTATCTCCCTCAGGGATTGAGCAGTACTTC. This sequence encodes CASSLSPSGIEQYF. The rearrangement uses TRBV27 and TRBJ2-7, with D possibly TRBD1 on 5 matching bases. Germline values: CDR1 MNHEY, CDR2 SMNVEV (reference sequence). This CDR3 region has 14 residues. V lost 0 bases to trimming and J lost 7 bases, with 13 bases between them.

A few counts support this clonotype. The J gene is TRBJ1-4, the V gene TRBV20-1; 8 bases line up with TRBD1. V trimming: 1 base; J trimming: 5 bases; junction bases outside the gene matches: 3. This CDR3 has 14 amino acids. The V gene's germline CDR1 is DFQATT and CDR2 SNEGSKA (reference sequence). The CDR3 spells CSARGTGYNEKLFF. The CDR3 nucleotides read TGCAGTGCTAGAGGGACAGGGTACAATGAAAAACTGTTTTTT.

This clonotype has only a few counts. The V gene is TRBV2, the J gene TRBJ1-5; D remains unclear. Deletions cut 3 bases from V and 3 bases from J, with 9 bases between. Germline loops: CDR1 SNHLY, CDR2 FYNNEI. This CDR3 is built from 14 residues. CDR3 sequence (DNA): TGTGCCAGCAGTGAGGGCAGACTCAATCAGCCCCAGCATTTT. This codes for CASSEGRLNQPQHF.

This chain joins TRBV4-2 and TRBJ1-2, with D possibly being TRBD1 (5 bases). Germline V gene lookup returns CDR1 LGHNA and CDR2 YNFKEQ. Trimming cost V 0 bases and J 7 bases, with 9 bases left between them. This CDR3 contains 13 residues. CDR3 DNA: TGTGCCAGCAGCCAAGATGAGGGGCTTGGCTACACCTTC. Encoded protein: CASSQDEGLGYTF.